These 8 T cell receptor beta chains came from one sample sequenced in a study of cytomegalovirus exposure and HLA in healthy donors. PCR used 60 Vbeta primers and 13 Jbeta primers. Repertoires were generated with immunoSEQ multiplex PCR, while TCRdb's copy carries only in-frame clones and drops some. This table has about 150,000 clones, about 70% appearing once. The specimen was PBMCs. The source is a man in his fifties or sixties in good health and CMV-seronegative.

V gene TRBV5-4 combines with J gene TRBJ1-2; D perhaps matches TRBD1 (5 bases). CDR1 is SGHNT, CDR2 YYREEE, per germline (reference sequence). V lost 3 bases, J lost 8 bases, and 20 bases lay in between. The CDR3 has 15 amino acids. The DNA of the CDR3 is TGTGCCAGCAGCTGGGCATTACTTCCTAAGGGGGGCTACACCTTC. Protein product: CASSWALLPKGGYTF. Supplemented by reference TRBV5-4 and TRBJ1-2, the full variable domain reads ETGVTQSPTHLIKTRGQQVTLRCSSQSGHNTVSWYQQALGQGPQFIFQYYREEENGRGNFPPRFSGLQFPNYSSELNVNALELDDSALYLCASSWALLPKGGYTFGSGTRLTVV.

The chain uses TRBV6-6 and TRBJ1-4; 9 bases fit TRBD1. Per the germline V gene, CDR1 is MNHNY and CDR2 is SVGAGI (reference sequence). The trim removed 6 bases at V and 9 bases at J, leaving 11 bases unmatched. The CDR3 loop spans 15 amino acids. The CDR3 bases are TGTGCCAGCAGCTCTGACAGGGGGGGACGGAAAAAACTGTTTTTT. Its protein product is CASSSDRGGRKKLFF.

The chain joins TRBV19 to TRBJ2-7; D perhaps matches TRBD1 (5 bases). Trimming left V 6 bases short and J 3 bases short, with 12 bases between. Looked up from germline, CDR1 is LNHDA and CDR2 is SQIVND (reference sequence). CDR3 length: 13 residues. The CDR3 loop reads CASRGLVDYEQYF. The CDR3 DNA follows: TGTGCCAGTAGGGGGCTGGTGGACTACGAGCAGTACTTC.

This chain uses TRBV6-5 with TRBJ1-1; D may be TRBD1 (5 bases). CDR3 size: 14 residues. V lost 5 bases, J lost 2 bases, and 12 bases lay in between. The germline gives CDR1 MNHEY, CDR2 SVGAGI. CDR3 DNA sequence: TGTGCCAGCAGTACATCAGGGTACAACACTGAAGCTTTCTTT. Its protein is CASSTSGYNTEAFF.

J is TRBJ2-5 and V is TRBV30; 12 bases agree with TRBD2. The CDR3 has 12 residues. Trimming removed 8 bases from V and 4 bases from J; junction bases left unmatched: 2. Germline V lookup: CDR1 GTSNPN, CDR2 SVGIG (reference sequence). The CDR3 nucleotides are TGTGCCAGGGGACTAGCGGGAGAGACCCAGTACTTC. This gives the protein CARGLAGETQYF.

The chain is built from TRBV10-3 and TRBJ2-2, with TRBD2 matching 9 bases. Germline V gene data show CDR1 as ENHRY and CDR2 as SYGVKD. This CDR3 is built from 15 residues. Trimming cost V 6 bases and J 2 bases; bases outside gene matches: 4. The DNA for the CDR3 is TGTGCCATCAGGGGGCTAGCGGGAAACACCGGGGAGCTGTTTTTT. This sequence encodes CAIRGLAGNTGELFF.

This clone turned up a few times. The CDR3 coding sequence is TGTGCCAGTAGTTGGAGGACGGAGAACACTGAAGCTTTCTTT. Encoded protein: CASSWRTENTEAFF. The rearrangement joins TRBV19 to TRBJ1-1; D is uncertain. V was trimmed by 5 bases and J by 1 base, leaving 11 bases between them. Germline V lookup: CDR1 LNHDA, CDR2 SQIVND (reference sequence). The CDR3 is 14 amino acids.

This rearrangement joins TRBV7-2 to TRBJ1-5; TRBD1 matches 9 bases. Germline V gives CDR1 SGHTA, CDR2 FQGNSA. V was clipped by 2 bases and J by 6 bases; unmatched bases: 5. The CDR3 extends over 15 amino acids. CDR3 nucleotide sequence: TGTGCCAGCAGCTTACGGGGACAGGGTAGTCAGCCCCAGCATTTT. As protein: CASSLRGQGSQPQHF.